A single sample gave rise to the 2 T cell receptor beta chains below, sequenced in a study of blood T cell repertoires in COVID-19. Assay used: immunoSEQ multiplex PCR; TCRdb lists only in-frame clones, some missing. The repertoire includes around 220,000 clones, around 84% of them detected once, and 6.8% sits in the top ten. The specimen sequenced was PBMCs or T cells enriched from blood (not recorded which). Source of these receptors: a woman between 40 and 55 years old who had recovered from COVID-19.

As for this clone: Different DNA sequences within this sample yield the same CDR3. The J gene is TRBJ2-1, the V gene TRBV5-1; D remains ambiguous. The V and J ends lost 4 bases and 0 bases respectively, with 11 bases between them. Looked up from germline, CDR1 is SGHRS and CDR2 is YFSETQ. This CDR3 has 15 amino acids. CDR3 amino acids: CASSPVLSSYNEQFF. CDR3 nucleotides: TGCGCCAGCAGCCCCGTTTTGAGCTCCTACAATGAGCAGTTCTTC. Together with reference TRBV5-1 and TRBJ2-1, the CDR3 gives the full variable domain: KAGVTQTPRYLIKTRGQQVTLSCSPISGHRSVSWYQQTPGQGLQFLFEYFSETQRNKGNFPGRFSGRQFSNSRSEMNVSTLELGDSALYLCASSPVLSSYNEQFFGPGTRLTVL.

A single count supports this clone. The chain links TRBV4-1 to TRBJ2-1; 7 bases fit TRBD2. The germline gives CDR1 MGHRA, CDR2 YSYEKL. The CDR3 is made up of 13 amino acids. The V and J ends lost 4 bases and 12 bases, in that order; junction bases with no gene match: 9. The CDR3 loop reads CASSPLPRERQFF. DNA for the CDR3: TGCGCCAGCAGCCCATTACCGCGGGAGAGGCAGTTCTTC.